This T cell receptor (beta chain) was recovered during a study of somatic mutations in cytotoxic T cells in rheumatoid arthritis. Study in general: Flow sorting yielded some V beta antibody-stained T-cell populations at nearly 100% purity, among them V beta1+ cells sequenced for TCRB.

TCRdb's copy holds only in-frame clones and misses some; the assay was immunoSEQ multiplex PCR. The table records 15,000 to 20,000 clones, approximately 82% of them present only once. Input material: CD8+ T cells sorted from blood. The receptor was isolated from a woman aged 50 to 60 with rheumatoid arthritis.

The CDR3 loop reads CASSYGQGRSYEQYF. The CDR3 bases are TGTGCCAGCAGCTACGGACAGGGTAGGTCCTACGAGCAGTACTTC. The rearrangement uses TRBV7-8 and TRBJ2-7; 8 bases agree with TRBD1. With 4 bases clipped from V and 1 base from J, the junction kept 6 bases outside the gene matches. This CDR3 is built from 15 residues. Germline CDR1 is SGHVS and CDR2 is FQNEAQ.